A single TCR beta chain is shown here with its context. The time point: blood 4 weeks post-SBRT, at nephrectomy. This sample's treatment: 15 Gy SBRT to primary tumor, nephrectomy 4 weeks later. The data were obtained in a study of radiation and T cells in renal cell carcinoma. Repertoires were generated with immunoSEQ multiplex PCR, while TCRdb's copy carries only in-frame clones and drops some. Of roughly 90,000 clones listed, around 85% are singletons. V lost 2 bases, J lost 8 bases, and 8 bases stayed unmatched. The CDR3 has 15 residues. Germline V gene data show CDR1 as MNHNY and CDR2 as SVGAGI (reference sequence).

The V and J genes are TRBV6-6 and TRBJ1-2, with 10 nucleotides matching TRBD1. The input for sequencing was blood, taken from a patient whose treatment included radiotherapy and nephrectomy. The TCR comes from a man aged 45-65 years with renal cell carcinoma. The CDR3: CASSYGTGATVGYTF. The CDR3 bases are TGTGCCAGCAGTTACGGGACAGGGGCCACCGTCGGCTACACCTTC.